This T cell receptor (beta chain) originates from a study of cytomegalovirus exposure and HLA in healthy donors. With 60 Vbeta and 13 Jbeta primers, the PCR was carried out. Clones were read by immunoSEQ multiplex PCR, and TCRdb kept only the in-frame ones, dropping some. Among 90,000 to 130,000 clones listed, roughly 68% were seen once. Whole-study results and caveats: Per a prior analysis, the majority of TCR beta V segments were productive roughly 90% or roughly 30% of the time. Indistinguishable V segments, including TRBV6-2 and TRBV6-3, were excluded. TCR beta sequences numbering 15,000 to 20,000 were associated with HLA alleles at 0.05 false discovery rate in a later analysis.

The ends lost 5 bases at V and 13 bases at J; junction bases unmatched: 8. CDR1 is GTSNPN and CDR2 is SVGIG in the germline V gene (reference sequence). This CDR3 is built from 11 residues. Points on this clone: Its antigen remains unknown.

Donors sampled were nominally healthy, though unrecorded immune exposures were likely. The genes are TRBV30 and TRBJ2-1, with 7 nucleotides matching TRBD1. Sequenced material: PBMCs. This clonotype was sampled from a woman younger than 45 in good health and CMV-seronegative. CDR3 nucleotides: TGTGCCTGGGAAGGGACAGCCCTACAGTTCTTC. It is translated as CAWEGTALQFF. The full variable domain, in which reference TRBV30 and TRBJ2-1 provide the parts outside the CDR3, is SQTIHQWPATLVQPVGSPLSLECTVEGTSNPNLYWYRQAAGRGLQLLFYSVGIGQISSEVPQNLSASRPQDRQFILSSKKLLLSDSGFYLCAWEGTALQFFGPGTRLTVL.